A single TCR beta chain is shown here with its context. The target antigen is unknown. These data belong to a study of cytomegalovirus exposure and HLA in healthy donors. Across the whole study: Out of roughly 200 million T cells, an earlier analysis found 117 million unique TCR beta sequences in total. Study-level findings and limits: High specificity and sensitivity for cytomegalovirus status were reported for the classifier. The Asian-associated ancestry cluster reportedly had fewer N-insertions than the approximately 690-donor mean in a later analysis.

The CDR3 extends over 16 amino acids. With 5 bases removed from V and 4 bases from J, the gap between germline ends came to 19 bases. The V gene's germline CDR1 is SGHVS and CDR2 FNYEAQ. Amplification used 60 Vbeta primers and 13 Jbeta primers. Profiling relied on immunoSEQ multiplex PCR, and the TCRdb table lists in-frame clones only, not all of them. The sample consists of 110,000 to 150,000 clones, 65% to 80% of them appearing once. The clonotype originates from a male donor in good health and CMV-seronegative. The gene calls are TRBV7-6 and TRBJ2-3, with D possibly being TRBD2 (6 bases). Material: PBMCs. The CDR3 loop reads CASSPTRRVSADTQYF. CDR3 nucleotide sequence: TGTGCCAGCAGCCCCACTAGGAGGGTTTCGGCAGATACGCAGTATTTT.